Listed here are 9 T cell receptor beta chains from one sample, sequenced in a study of blood T cell repertoires in COVID-19. Assay used: immunoSEQ multiplex PCR; TCRdb lists only in-frame clones, some missing. The sample carries about 330,000 clones, roughly 88% recorded once. The sample comprised peripheral blood. The source is a woman between 50 and 59 years old with acute or convalescent COVID-19.

In this sample, this clone turned up once. The chain's CDR3 is CASSAPPVEWGVFSYNEQFF. As DNA, the CDR3 is TGTGCCAGCAGTGCGCCCCCCGTTGAGTGGGGGGTGTTCTCCTACAATGAGCAGTTCTTC. V is TRBV6-1 and J is TRBJ2-1, with D possibly being TRBD2 (6 bases). The CDR3 spans 20 residues. V gave up 4 bases and J gave up 0 bases, with 25 bases separating them. Germline lookup yields CDR1 MNHNS and CDR2 SASEGT.

The chain links TRBV5-1 to TRBJ2-1; 10 bases align to TRBD2. From germline, CDR1 is SGHRS and CDR2 YFSETQ. With V trimmed by 2 bases and J by 2 bases, 4 bases remained unmatched. The CDR3 spans 16 residues. The CDR3 loop is CASSFGLAAPYNEQFF. The CDR3 coding sequence is TGCGCCAGCAGCTTTGGACTAGCGGCGCCCTACAATGAGCAGTTCTTC.

V is TRBV28 and J is TRBJ1-6; D unresolved. Germline assignment: CDR1 MDHEN and CDR2 SYDVKM. This CDR3 region has 15 residues. V lost 5 bases to trimming and J lost 6 bases, with 14 bases between them. CDR3 residues: CASSGSYSFNSPLHF. For the CDR3, the DNA is TGTGCCAGCAGTGGCTCCTACAGCTTTAATTCACCCCTCCACTTT.

This rearrangement joins TRBV19 to TRBJ1-3, with D perhaps matching TRBD1 (6 bases). Germline CDR1 reads LNHDA; CDR2 reads SQIVND (reference sequence). The V end lost 5 bases, the J end lost 3 bases, and 11 bases lay between the germline ends. The CDR3 extends over 14 amino acids. The CDR3 is CASSLGASGNTIYF. CDR3 nucleotides: TGTGCCAGTAGTCTGGGGGCGAGTGGAAACACCATATATTTT.

This chain's CDR3 is CSGTSGFSYEQYF. CDR3 in DNA: TGCAGCGGGACTAGCGGTTTCTCCTACGAGCAGTACTTC. V and J are TRBV29-1 and TRBJ2-7, with 10 bases fitting TRBD2. Germline CDR1 SQVTM, CDR2 ANQGSEA. With 7 bases clipped from V and 0 bases from J, the junction kept 3 bases outside the gene matches. The CDR3 totals 13 residues.

The gene calls are TRBV3-1 (or the pseudogene TRBV3-2) and TRBJ2-1; D possibly corresponds to TRBD2 (6 bases). The CDR3 sequence is 15 residues long. Per germline, CDR1 LGHDT and CDR2 YNNKEL (reference sequence). Trimming shortened V by 4 bases and J by 9 bases, and 19 bases separated the two germline ends. The CDR3 is CASSPRVYPEGEQFF. The DNA for the CDR3 is TGTGCCAGCAGCCCCCGAGTTTATCCGGAGGGTGAGCAGTTCTTC.

V usage is TRBV28 and J usage is TRBJ1-1; weak D call: TRBD1 (6 bases). The CDR3 is 15 amino acids. Germline-derived CDR1 and CDR2 are MDHEN and SYDVKM. Trimming took off 7 bases at V and 3 bases at J, with 18 bases between the two ends. This chain's CDR3 is CASITGPDRYTEAFF. The CDR3, as DNA: TGTGCCAGCATTACAGGGCCGGATAGGTACACTGAAGCTTTCTTT.

The chain employs TRBV21-1 and TRBJ2-7; the table's TRBD1 call for D was not verified on the DNA. TRBV21-1 is recorded as a pseudogene. CDR3 length: 14 residues. The CDR3 DNA reads TGTGCCAGCAAAAAGAGGAAGGGGGCCTACGAGCAGTACTTC. It is translated as CASKKRKGAYEQYF.

Comments on this clone: An end of the junction does not agree with germline; a read error may underlie this. The gene calls are TRBV7-7 and TRBJ2-5; 7 positions match TRBD1. Germline assignment: CDR1 SSHAT and CDR2 FNYEAQ (reference sequence). This CDR3 spans 14 amino acids. The CDR3 here is CASSQGDLSETQYF. Here the CDR3 DNA reads TGTGCTAGCAGCCAGGGGGATCTCAGTGAGACCCAGTACTTC.